Shown below are 14 T cell receptor beta chains from a single sample sequenced in a study of shared clonotypes between healthy human individuals. Here immunoSEQ multiplex PCR was the method, and the copy in TCRdb shows in-frame clones only, minus some. This table has a few million clones, more than 90% appearing once. Sequencing was done on a sample of naive CD4+ T cells sorted from blood. Subset denoted: CD45RA+ positively selected. The source of these receptors is a young man in good health.

As regards this clone: The sample carries other DNA sequences with the same CDR3. The chain recombines TRBV9 with TRBJ2-7; 8 positions match TRBD2. The CDR3 runs to 15 residues. J was trimmed by 3 bases and V by 2 bases; bases with no gene match: 7. The germline V gene encodes CDR1 SGDLS and CDR2 YYNGEE. The CDR3 bases are TGTGCCAGCAGCGTGGAAGCGGGGGTTGGCTACGAGCAGTACTTC. Protein sequence: CASSVEAGVGYEQYF.

The chain recombines TRBV5-1 with TRBJ1-1; TRBD1 matches 7 bases. V lost 1 base and J lost 4; bases outside the gene matches: 7. The CDR3 runs to 15 residues. Germline V lookup: CDR1 SGHRS, CDR2 YFSETQ. CDR3 amino acids: CASSLTGERGTEAFF. Written as DNA, the CDR3 is TGCGCCAGCAGCTTGACAGGGGAGCGGGGCACTGAAGCTTTCTTT.

This chain links TRBV5-6 with TRBJ1-2, with 7 bases identical to TRBD1. This CDR3 contains 14 residues. V dropped 3 bases and J dropped 3; count of bases not matched to a gene: 5. Germline assignment: CDR1 SGHDT and CDR2 YYEEEE. CDR3 DNA: TGTGCCAGCAGCTACCAAGACAGGGACTATGGCTACACCTTC. Residues: CASSYQDRDYGYTF.

The chain combines TRBV29-1 with TRBJ2-3; the match to TRBD2 covers 14 bases. The V gene end was trimmed by 7 bases and the J gene end by 0 bases; junction bases not matched to a gene: 6. The CDR3 is made up of 16 amino acids. Looked up from germline, CDR1 is SQVTM and CDR2 is ANQGSEA. Written as DNA, the CDR3 is TGCAGCGCCCGGACTAGCGGGGGGCCAAGCACAGATACGCAGTATTTT. Residues: CSARTSGGPSTDTQYF.

This clone was detected once. CDR3 amino acids: CASGYRYQETQYF. The CDR3 bases are TGTGCCAGCGGCTACAGGTACCAAGAGACCCAGTACTTC. The J gene is TRBJ2-5, the V gene TRBV6-5; D is perhaps TRBD1 (5 bases). The CDR3 loop spans 13 amino acids. CDR1 is MNHEY and CDR2 is SVGAGI in the germline V gene. V dropped 8 bases and J dropped 0 bases, with 10 bases sitting between them.

Turning to this clone: Other nucleotide sequences in the sample specify the same CDR3. The V and J genes are TRBV6-5 and TRBJ2-5; 7 bases line up with TRBD1. Unmatched junction bases numbered 3, after V lost 2 bases and J lost 3 bases. This CDR3 has 14 amino acids. Per the germline V gene, CDR1 is MNHEY and CDR2 is SVGAGI. CDR3 loop: CASSYQTGEETQYF. The CDR3 region has the DNA TGTGCCAGCAGTTACCAAACAGGGGAAGAGACCCAGTACTTC.

This sequence joins TRBV18 and TRBJ1-2, with D maybe TRBD1 (5 bases). The V end lost 1 base, the J end lost 8 bases, and 11 bases lay between the germline ends. Germline V gene lookup returns CDR1 KGHSH and CDR2 LQKENI. The CDR3 is 13 amino acids. This chain's CDR3 is CASSPQTGHGYTF. The CDR3 DNA follows: TGTGCCAGCTCACCACAAACGGGGCACGGCTACACCTTC.

The J gene is TRBJ2-3, the V gene TRBV13; 7 nucleotides align to TRBD2. V gave up 3 bases and J gave up 0 bases; unmatched junction bases: 6. This CDR3 has 16 residues. Germline V gene lookup returns CDR1 PRHDT and CDR2 FYEKMQ (reference sequence). The CDR3 region is CASSLGAGSSTDTQYF. CDR3 DNA: TGTGCCAGCAGCTTGGGAGCGGGATCTAGCACAGATACGCAGTATTTT.

The V gene is TRBV18, the J gene TRBJ2-7, with 8 bases fitting TRBD2. V lost 1 base to trimming and J lost 0 bases; unmatched junction nucleotides: 2. The germline gives CDR1 KGHSH, CDR2 LQKENI. This CDR3 is built from 15 residues. The CDR3, as DNA: TGTGCCAGCTCACCACAGACTAGCGTCTCCTACGAGCAGTACTTC. Translation: CASSPQTSVSYEQYF.

The chain is built from TRBV5-4 and TRBJ1-6; 9 bases agree with TRBD1. This CDR3 contains 18 residues. Germline V gene data show CDR1 as SGHNT and CDR2 as YYREEE (reference sequence). The trim removed 3 bases at V and 1 base at J, leaving 8 bases unmatched. As DNA, the CDR3 is TGTGCCAGCAGCTCGGGACAGGGAATACAGTCCTATAATTCACCCCTCCACTTT. Protein product: CASSSGQGIQSYNSPLHF. The full variable domain, in which reference TRBV5-4 and TRBJ1-6 provide the parts outside the CDR3, is ETGVTQSPTHLIKTRGQQVTLRCSSQSGHNTVSWYQQALGQGPQFIFQYYREEENGRGNFPPRFSGLQFPNYSSELNVNALELDDSALYLCASSSGQGIQSYNSPLHFGNGTRLTVT.

This chain connects TRBV6-1 to TRBJ1-2; D possibly corresponds to TRBD1 (5 bases). This CDR3 is built from 14 residues. The V gene lost 1 base and the J gene lost 0 bases, with 6 bases spanning the gap. Germline V lookup: CDR1 MNHNS, CDR2 SASEGT. CDR3 sequence (DNA): TGTGCCAGCAGTGAAGGACAGCCTAACTATGGCTACACCTTC. Amino acids: CASSEGQPNYGYTF.

Note on this clone: The sample holds other DNA sequences that translate to the same CDR3. The J gene is TRBJ2-5, the V gene TRBV6-5; D call uncertain. From germline, CDR1 is MNHEY and CDR2 SVGAGI. Trimming shortened V by 0 bases and J by 2 bases, and 7 bases separated the two germline ends. The CDR3 is 14 amino acids. The CDR3 bases are TGTGCCAGCAGTTACTCGGTTCTACAAGAGACCCAGTACTTC. It codes for CASSYSVLQETQYF.

The chain employs TRBV6-6 and TRBJ1-2; 10 bases are a match to TRBD1. Germline V gene sequence: CDR1 MNHNY, CDR2 SVGAGI (reference sequence). This CDR3 region has 16 residues. Germline trimming cut 2 bases from V and 3 bases from J; bases unmatched to any gene: 6. The CDR3 nucleotides read TGTGCCAGCAGTTACAGCCGGGACAGGGGCTACTATGGCTACACCTTC. Protein product: CASSYSRDRGYYGYTF.

The V call is TRBV5-1, the J call TRBJ2-5, with 8 bases fitting TRBD1. The J call could be wrong; TRBJ2-7 is a better fit for the DNA end. CDR3 length: 14 amino acids. Per the germline V gene, CDR1 is SGHRS and CDR2 is YFSETQ. CDR3 in amino acids: CASSIDRGSYEQYF. Here the CDR3 DNA reads TGCGCCAGCAGCATAGACAGGGGCAGCTACGAGCAGTACTTC.